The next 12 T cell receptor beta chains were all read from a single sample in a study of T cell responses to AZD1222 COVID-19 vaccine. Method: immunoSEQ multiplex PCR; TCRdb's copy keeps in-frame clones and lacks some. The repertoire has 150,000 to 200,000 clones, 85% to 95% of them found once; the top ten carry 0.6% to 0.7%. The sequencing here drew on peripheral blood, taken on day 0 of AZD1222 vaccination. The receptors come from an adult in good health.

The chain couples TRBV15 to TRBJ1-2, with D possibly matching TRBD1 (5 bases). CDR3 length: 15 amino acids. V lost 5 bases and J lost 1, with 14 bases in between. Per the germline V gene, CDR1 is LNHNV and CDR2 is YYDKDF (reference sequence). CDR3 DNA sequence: TGTGCCACCAGCGGATCGGGGGTCTTTAACTATGGCTACACCTTC. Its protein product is CATSGSGVFNYGYTF.

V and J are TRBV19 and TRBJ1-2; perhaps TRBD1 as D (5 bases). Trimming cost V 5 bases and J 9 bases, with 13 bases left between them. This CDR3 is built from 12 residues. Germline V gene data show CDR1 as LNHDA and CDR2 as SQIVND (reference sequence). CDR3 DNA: TGTGCCAGTAGTTCCCAGGGAGGTAGCTACACCTTC. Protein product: CASSSQGGSYTF. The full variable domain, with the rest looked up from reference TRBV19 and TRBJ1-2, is DGGITQSPKYLFRKEGQNVTLSCEQNLNHDAMYWYRQDPGQGLRLIYYSQIVNDFQKGDIAEGYSVSREKKESFPLTVTSAQKNPTAFYLCASSSQGGSYTFGSGTRLTVV.

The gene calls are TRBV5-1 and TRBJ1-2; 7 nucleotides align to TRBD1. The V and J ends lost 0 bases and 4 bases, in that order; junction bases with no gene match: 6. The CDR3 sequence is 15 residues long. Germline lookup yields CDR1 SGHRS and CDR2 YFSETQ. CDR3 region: CASSLDATGPYGYTF. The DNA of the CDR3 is TGCGCCAGCAGCTTGGACGCGACAGGGCCCTATGGCTACACCTTC.

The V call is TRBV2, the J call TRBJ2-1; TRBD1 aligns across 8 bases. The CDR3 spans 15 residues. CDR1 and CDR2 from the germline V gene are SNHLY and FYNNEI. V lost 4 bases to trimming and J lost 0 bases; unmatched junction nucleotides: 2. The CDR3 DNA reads TGTGCCAGCAGTGCTGACAGGGGCTCCTACAATGAGCAGTTCTTC. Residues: CASSADRGSYNEQFF.

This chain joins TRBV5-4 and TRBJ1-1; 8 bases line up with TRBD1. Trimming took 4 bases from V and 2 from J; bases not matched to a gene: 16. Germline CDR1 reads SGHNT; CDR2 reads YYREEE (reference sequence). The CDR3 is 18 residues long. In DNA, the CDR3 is TGTGCCAGCAGCCCTCGTGCACAGGGGGGTAAATTAAACACTGAAGCTTTCTTT. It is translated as CASSPRAQGGKLNTEAFF.

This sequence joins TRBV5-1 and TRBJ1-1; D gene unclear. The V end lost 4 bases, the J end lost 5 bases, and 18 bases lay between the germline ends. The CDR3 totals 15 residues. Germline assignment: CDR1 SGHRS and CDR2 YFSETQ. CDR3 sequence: CASSPNFGRGTEAFF. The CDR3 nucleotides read TGCGCCAGCAGCCCGAACTTTGGCCGTGGGACTGAAGCTTTCTTT. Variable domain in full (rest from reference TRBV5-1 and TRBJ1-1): KAGVTQTPRYLIKTRGQQVTLSCSPISGHRSVSWYQQTPGQGLQFLFEYFSETQRNKGNFPGRFSGRQFSNSRSEMNVSTLELGDSALYLCASSPNFGRGTEAFFGQGTRLTVV.

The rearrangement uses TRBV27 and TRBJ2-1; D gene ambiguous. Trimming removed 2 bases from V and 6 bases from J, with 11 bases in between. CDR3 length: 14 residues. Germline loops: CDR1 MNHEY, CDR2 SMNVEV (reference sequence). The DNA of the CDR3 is TGTGCCAGCAGTTTAAATAGGTGGACCAATGAGCAGTTCTTC. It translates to CASSLNRWTNEQFF.

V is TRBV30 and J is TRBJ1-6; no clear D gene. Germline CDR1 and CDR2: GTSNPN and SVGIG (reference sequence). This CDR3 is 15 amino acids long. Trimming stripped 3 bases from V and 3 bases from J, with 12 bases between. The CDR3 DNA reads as TGTGCCTGGAGACCCGACCCAAGCTATAATTCACCCCTCCACTTT. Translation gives CAWRPDPSYNSPLHF.

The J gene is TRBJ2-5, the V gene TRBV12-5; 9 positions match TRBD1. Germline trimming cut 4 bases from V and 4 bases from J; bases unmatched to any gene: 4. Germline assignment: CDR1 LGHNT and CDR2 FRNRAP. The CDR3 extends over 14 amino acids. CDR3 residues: CASGSPGQGETQYF. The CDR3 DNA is TGTGCTAGTGGTTCCCCGGGACAGGGAGAGACCCAGTACTTC.

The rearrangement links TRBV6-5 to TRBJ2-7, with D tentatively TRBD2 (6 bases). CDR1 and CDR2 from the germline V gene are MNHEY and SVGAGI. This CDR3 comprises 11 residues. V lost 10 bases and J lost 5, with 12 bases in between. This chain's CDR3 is CATPRGNEQYF. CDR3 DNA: TGTGCCACTCCCCGGGGGAACGAGCAGTACTTC.

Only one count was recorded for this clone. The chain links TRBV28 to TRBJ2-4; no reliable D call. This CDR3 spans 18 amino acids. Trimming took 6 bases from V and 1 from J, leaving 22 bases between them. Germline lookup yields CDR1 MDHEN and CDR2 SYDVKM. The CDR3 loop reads CASSLTPWDGMAKNIQYF. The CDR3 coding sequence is TGTGCCAGCAGCCTTACCCCGTGGGATGGGATGGCCAAAAACATTCAGTACTTC.

CDR3 nucleotide sequence: TGTGCCTCTAGGCAGGGGGGCATTGAGCAGTTCTTC. Encoded protein: CASRQGGIEQFF. The chain uses TRBV19 and TRBJ2-1; perhaps TRBD1 as D (7 bases). The CDR3 is 12 amino acids. V lost 11 bases to trimming and J lost 9 bases, with 17 bases between them. Germline lookup yields CDR1 LNHDA and CDR2 SQIVND (reference sequence).